One sample yielded the 3 T cell receptor beta chains listed below, sequenced in a study of radiation and T cells in renal cell carcinoma. This sample's time point: blood 2 weeks post-SBRT. The treatment was: 15 Gy SBRT to primary tumor, nephrectomy 4 weeks later. Produced via immunoSEQ multiplex PCR; TCRdb's table is partial and in-frame only. The data contain tens of thousands of clones, 75% to 85% of them singletons. This specimen consisted of blood, obtained from a patient whose treatment included radiotherapy and nephrectomy. These receptor sequences come from a woman aged 70-85 years with renal cell carcinoma.

This clone was picked up one time. This chain links TRBV2 with TRBJ1-2; D ambiguous. Germline values: CDR1 SNHLY, CDR2 FYNNEI. This CDR3 spans 14 amino acids. Trimming took 6 bases from V and 6 from J, leaving 17 bases between them. CDR3 sequence reads: CASSLKAEINGYTF. CDR3 bases: TGTGCCAGCAGCCTCAAGGCCGAAATCAATGGCTACACCTTC.

This clone was detected only once. The V gene is TRBV7-3, the J gene TRBJ2-2; tentative D call: TRBD1 (6 bases). This CDR3 comprises 14 residues. Deletions cut 5 bases from V and 3 bases from J, with 10 bases between. Germline CDR1 is SGHTA and CDR2 is FQGTGA. In DNA form, the CDR3 reads TGTGCCAGCAGCCCATACAGGGACACCGGGGAGCTGTTTTTT. This gives the protein CASSPYRDTGELFF.

This chain connects TRBV7-8 to TRBJ2-7; perhaps TRBD2 as D (7 bases). Germline values: CDR1 SGHVS, CDR2 FQNEAQ. Between the trimmed V and J ends, which lost 5 bases and 5 bases, there was a span of 13 bases. The CDR3 spans 13 residues. The CDR3 loop is CASSHGGPDEQYF. DNA for the CDR3: TGTGCCAGCAGCCACGGGGGGCCCGACGAGCAGTACTTC.